This T cell receptor (beta chain) was profiled in a study of T cell repertoires and HLA-DP antigens. The wider study: CD4+ T cells were cocultured with HeLa cells expressing HLA-DP.

On this clone itself: Antigen unknown.

The J segment lost 5 bases and the V segment lost 6 bases, leaving 7 bases of the junction unmatched. The CDR3 runs 14 residues. In germline, CDR1 is SQVTM, CDR2 ANQGSEA. Measured with immunoSEQ multiplex PCR; TCRdb has only the in-frame clones, and not every one. This sample yields some 110,000 clones, of which 80% to 95% are seen a single time; 0.25% to 0.3% belongs to the top ten. The chain has TRBV29-1 and TRBJ2-1; 10 nucleotides align to TRBD1. The sequencing input was CD4+ T cells from PBMCs. This clonotype originated in a woman aged 18-29 years in good health and CMV-seronegative. CDR3 nucleotide sequence: TGCAGCGTCCGGGACAGGGGCCCCCACAATGAGCAGTTCTTC. As protein: CSVRDRGPHNEQFF.